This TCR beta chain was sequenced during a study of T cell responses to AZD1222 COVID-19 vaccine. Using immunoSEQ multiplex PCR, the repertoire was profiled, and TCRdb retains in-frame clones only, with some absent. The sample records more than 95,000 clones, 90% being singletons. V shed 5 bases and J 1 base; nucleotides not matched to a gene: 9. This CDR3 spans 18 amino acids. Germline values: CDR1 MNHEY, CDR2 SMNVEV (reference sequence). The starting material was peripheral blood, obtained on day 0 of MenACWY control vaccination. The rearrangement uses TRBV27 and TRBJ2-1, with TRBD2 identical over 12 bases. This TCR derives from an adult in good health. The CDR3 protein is CASSQGGLAGGSYNEQFF. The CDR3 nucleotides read TGTGCCAGCAGTCAAGGCGGGCTAGCGGGAGGGTCCTACAATGAGCAGTTCTTC.